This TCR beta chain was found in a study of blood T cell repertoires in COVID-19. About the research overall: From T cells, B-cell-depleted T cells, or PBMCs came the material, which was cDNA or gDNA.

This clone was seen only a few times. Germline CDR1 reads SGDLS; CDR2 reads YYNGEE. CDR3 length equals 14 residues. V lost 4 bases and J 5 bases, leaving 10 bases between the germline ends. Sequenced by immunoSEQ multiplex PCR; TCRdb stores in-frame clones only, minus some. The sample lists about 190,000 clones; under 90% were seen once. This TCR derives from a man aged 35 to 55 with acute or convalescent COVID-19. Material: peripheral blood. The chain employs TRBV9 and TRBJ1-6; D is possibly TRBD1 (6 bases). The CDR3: CASSFRQDNSPLHF. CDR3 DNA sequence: TGTGCCAGCAGCTTTCGACAGGATAATTCACCCCTCCACTTT.